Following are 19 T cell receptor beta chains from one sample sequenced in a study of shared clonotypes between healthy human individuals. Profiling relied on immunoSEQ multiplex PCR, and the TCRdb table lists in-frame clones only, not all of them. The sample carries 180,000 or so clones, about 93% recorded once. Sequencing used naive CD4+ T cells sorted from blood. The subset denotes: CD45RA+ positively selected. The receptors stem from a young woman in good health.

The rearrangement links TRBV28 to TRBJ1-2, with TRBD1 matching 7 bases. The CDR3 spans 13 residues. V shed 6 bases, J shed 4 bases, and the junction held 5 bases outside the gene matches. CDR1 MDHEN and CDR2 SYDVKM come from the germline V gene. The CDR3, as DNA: TGTGCCAGCAGCCCGGGACAGCTCTATGGCTACACCTTC. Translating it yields CASSPGQLYGYTF.

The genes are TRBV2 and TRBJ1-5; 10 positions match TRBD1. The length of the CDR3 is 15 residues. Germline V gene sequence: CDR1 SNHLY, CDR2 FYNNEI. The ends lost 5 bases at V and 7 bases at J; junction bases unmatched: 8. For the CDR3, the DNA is TGTGCCAGCAGTCCTTCCGGGACAGGGGTGCAGCCCCAGCATTTT. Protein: CASSPSGTGVQPQHF.

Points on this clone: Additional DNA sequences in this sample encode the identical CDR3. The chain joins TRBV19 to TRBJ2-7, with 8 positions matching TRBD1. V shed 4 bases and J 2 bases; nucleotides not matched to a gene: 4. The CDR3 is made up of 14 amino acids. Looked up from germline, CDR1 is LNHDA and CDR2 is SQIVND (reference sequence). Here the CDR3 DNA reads TGTGCCAGTAGTAACGGACAGGGCCCCTACGAGCAGTACTTC. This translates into CASSNGQGPYEQYF.

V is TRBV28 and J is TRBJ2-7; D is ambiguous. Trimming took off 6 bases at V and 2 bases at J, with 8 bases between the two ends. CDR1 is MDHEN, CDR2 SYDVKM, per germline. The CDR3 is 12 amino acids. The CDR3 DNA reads TGTGCCAGCAGCCAAATTGCCTACGAGCAGTACTTC. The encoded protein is CASSQIAYEQYF.

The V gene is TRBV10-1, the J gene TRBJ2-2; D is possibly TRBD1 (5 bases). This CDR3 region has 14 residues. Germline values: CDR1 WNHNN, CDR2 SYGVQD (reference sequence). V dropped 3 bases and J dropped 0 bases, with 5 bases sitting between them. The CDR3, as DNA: TGCGCCAGCAGTGAACAGGCGAACACCGGGGAGCTGTTTTTT. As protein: CASSEQANTGELFF.

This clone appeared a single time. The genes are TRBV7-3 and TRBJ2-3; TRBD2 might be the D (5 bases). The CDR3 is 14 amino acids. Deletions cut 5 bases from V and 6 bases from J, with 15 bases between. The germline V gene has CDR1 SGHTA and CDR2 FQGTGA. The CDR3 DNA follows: TGTGCCAGCAGCGCCTCCCGAGGCGGGGATACGCAGTATTTT. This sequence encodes CASSASRGGDTQYF.

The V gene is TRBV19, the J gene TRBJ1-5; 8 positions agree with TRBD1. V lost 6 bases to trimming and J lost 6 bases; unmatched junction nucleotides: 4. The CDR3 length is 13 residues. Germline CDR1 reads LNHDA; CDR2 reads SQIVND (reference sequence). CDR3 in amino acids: CASRDRAGQPQHF. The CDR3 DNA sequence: TGTGCCAGTAGGGACAGGGCCGGTCAGCCCCAGCATTTT.

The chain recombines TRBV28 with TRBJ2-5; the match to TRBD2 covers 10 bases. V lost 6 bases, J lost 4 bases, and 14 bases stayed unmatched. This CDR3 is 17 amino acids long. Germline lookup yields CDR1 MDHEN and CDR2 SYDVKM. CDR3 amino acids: CASSQTSGTFEGETQYF. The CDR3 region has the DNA TGTGCCAGCAGCCAAACTAGCGGGACCTTTGAGGGAGAGACCCAGTACTTC. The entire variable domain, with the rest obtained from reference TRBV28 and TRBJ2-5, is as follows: DVKVTQSSRYLVKRTGEKVFLECVQDMDHENMFWYRQDPGLGLRLIYFSYDVKMKEKGDIPEGYSVSREKKERFSLILESASTNQTSMYLCASSQTSGTFEGETQYFGPGTRLLVL.

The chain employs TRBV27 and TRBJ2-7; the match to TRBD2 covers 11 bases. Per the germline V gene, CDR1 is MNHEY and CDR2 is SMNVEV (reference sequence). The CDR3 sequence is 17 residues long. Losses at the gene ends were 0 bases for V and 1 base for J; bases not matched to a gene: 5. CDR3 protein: CASSLSSGRAGSYEQYF. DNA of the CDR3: TGTGCCAGCAGTTTATCTAGCGGGAGGGCCGGATCCTACGAGCAGTACTTC.

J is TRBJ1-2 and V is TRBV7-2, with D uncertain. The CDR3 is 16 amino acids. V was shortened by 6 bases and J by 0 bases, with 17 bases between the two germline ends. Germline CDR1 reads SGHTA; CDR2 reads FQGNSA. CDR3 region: CASRPNRAPANYGYTF. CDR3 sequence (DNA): TGTGCCAGCAGACCGAACCGGGCCCCAGCTAACTATGGCTACACCTTC. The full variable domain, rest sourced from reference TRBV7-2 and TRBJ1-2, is GAGVSQSPSNKVTEKGKDVELRCDPISGHTALYWYRQSLGQGLEFLIYFQGNSAPDKSGLPSDRFSAERTGGSVSTLTIQRTQQEDSAVYLCASRPNRAPANYGYTFGSGTRLTVV.

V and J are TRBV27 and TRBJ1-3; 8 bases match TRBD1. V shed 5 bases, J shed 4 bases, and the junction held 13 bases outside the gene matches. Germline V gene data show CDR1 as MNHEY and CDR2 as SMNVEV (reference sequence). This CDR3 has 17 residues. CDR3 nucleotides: TGTGCCAGCAGTCCAGTCGGACAGGGTGTATCGGGAAACACCATATATTTT. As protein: CASSPVGQGVSGNTIYF.

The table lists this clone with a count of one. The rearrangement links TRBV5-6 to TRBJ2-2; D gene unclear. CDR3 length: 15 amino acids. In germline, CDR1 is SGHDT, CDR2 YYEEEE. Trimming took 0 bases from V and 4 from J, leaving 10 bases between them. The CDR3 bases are TGTGCCAGCAGCTTGGTCAGGTTAGGCACCGGGGAGCTGTTTTTT. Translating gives CASSLVRLGTGELFF.

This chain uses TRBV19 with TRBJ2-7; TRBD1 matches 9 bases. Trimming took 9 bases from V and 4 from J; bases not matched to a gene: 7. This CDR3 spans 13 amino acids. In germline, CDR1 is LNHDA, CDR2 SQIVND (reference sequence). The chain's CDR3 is CASSRDRDYEQYF. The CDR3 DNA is TGTGCCAGCTCTCGGGACAGGGATTACGAGCAGTACTTC. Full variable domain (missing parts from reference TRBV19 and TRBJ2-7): DGGITQSPKYLFRKEGQNVTLSCEQNLNHDAMYWYRQDPGQGLRLIYYSQIVNDFQKGDIAEGYSVSREKKESFPLTVTSAQKNPTAFYLCASSRDRDYEQYFGPGTRLTVT.

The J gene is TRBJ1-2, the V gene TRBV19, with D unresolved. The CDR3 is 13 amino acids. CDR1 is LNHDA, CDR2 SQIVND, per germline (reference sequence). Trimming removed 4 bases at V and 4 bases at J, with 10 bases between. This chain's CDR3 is CASSTTGLYGYTF. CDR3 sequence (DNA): TGTGCCAGTAGTACGACCGGTCTCTATGGCTACACCTTC.

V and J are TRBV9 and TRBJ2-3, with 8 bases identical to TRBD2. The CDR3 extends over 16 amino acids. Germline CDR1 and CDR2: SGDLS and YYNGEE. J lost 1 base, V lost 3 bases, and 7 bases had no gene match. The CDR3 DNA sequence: TGTGCCAGCAGCGGCAATCAGCGGGGGCGCACAGATACGCAGTATTTT. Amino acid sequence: CASSGNQRGRTDTQYF. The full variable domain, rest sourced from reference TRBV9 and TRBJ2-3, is DSGVTQTPKHLITATGQRVTLRCSPRSGDLSVYWYQQSLDQGLQFLIQYYNGEERAKGNILERFSAQQFPDLHSELNLSSLELGDSALYFCASSGNQRGRTDTQYFGPGTRLTVL.

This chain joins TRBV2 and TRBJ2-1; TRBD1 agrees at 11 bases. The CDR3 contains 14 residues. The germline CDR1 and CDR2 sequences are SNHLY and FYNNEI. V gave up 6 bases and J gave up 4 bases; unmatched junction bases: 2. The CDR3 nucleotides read TGTGCCAGCAGCGGGACAGGGGGATACAATGAGCAGTTCTTC. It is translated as CASSGTGGYNEQFF.

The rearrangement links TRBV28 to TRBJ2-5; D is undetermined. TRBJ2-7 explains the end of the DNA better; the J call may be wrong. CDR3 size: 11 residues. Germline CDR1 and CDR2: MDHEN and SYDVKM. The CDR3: CASSFQYEQYF. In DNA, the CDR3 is TGTGCCAGCAGTTTTCAATACGAGCAGTACTTC.

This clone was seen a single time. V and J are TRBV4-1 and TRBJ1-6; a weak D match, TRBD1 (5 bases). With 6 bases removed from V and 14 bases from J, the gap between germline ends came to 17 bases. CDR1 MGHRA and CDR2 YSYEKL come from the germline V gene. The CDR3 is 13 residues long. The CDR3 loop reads CASRAPRDRSLHF. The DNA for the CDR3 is TGCGCCAGCAGGGCTCCTCGGGACCGGTCCCTCCACTTT.

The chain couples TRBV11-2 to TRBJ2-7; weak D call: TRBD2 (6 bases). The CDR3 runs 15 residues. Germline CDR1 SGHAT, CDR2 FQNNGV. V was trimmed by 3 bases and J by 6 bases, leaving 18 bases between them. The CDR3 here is CASSLERVSQPEQYF. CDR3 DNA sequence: TGTGCCAGCAGCTTGGAGCGGGTTAGCCAGCCCGAGCAGTACTTC.